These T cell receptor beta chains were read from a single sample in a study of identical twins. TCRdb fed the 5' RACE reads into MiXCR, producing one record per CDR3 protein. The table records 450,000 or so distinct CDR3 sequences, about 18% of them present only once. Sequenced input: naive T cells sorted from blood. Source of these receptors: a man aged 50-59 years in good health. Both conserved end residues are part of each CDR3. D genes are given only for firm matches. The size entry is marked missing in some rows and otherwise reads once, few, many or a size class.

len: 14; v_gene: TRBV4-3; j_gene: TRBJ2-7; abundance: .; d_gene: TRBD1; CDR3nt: TGCGCCAGCAGCCAACTGGGACAGGGCTACGAGCAGTACTTC; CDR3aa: CASSQLGQGYEQYF
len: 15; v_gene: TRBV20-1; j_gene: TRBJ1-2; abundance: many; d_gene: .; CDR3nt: TGCAGTGCTAGTGGGTCGCAGGGGCGTAACTATGGCTACACCTTC; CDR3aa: CSASGSQGRNYGYTF
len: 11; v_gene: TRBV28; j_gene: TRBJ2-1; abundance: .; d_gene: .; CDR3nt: TGTGCCAGCAGTGAAGAGTGGGAGGAGTTCTTC; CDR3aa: CASSEEWEEFF
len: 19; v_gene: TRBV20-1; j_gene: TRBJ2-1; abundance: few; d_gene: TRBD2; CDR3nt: TGCAGTGCTAGGAAACTAGCGGGAGATGTAGGGAGCTCCTACAATGAGCAGTTCTTC; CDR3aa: CSARKLAGDVGSSYNEQFF
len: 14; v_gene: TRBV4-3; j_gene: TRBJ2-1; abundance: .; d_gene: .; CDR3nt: TGCGCCAGCAGCCAAGATCTCGGGTCCTTGGAGCAGTTCTTC; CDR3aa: CASSQDLGSLEQFF
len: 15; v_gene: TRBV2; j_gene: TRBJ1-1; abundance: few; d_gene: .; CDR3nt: TGTGCCAGCAGTGAAGAACGGGTCCGGATAACTGAAGCTTTCTTT; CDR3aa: CASSEERVRITEAFF
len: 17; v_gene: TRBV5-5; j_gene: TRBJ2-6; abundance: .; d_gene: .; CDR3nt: TGTGCCAGCAGCTCTTTGGGGCTGCTCTCTGGGGCCAACGTCCTGACTTTC; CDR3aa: CASSSLGLLSGANVLTF
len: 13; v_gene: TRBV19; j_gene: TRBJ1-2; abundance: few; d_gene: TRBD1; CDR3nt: TGTGCCAGTGAAGGGGGCGGTGGGTATGGCTACACCTTC; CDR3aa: CASEGGGGYGYTF
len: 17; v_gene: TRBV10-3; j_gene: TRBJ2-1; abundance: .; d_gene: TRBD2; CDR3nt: TGTGCCATCAGCGAAAGACTAGCGGGAGGATCGTACAATGAGCAGTTCTTC; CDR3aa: CAISERLAGGSYNEQFF
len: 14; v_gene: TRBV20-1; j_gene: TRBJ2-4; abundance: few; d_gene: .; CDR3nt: TGCAGTGCTAGCCTGGGGGGCGTTAAAAACATTCAGTACTTC; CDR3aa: CSASLGGVKNIQYF
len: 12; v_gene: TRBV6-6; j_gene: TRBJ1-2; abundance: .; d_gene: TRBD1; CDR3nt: TGTGCCAGCAGTCAGGGGGCGGGTGGCTACACCTTC; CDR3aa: CASSQGAGGYTF
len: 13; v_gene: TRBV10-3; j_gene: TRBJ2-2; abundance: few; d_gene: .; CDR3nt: TGTGCCATCACGACAGGGAACACCGGGGAGCTGTTTTTT; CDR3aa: CAITTGNTGELFF
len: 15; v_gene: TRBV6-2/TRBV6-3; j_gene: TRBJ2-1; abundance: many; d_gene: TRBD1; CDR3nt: TGTGCCAGCAGTTACTCGGGGACAGGGTGGAATGAGCAGTTCTTC; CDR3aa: CASSYSGTGWNEQFF
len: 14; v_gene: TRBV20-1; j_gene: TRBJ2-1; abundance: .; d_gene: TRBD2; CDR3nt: TGCAGTGCTAGTGGTCCTAGCGGGACCAATGAGCAGTTCTTC; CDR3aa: CSASGPSGTNEQFF
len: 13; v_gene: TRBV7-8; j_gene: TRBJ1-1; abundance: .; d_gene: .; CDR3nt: TGTGCCAGCAGCATTGGGACAACGGCAGGAGCTTTCTTT; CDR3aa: CASSIGTTAGAFF
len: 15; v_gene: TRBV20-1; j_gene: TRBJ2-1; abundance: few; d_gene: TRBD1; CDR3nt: TGCAGTGCTAGAGATCCCGGACACAGGGGTCCGGGGCAGTTCTTC; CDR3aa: CSARDPGHRGPGQFF
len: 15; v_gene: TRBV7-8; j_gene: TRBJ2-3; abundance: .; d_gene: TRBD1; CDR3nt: TGTGCCAGCAGCTTAGTAGGGACAGCCCTAGGTACGCAGTATTTT; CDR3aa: CASSLVGTALGTQYF
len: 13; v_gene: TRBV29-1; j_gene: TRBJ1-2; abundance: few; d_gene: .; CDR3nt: TGCAGCGTTGAACACACACTGAACTATGGCTACACCTTC; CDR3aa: CSVEHTLNYGYTF
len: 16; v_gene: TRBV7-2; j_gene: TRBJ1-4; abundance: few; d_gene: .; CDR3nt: TGTGCCAGCAGCTTCTTAGCAGGGGATGGAAGTGAAAAACTGTTTTTT; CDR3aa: CASSFLAGDGSEKLFF
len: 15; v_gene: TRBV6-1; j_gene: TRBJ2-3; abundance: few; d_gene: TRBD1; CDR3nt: TGTGCCAGCAGGGACACAGGGGGCCGTACAGATACGCAGTATTTT; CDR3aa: CASRDTGGRTDTQYF
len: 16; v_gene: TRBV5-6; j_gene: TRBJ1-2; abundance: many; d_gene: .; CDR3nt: TGTGCCAGCAGCTTCGGGAACAGCAAACCTAACTATGGCTACACCTTC; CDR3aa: CASSFGNSKPNYGYTF
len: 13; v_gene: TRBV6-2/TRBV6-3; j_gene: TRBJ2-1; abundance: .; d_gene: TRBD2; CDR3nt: TGTGCCAGCAGTAGCGGGGGGCTCAATGAGCAGTTCTTC; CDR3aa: CASSSGGLNEQFF
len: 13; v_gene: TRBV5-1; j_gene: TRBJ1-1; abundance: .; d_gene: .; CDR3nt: TGCGCCAGCAGCCCACAGACGACGGTACGAGCTTTCTTT; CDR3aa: CASSPQTTVRAFF
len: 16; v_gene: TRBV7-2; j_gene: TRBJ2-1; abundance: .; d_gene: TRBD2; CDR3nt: TGTGCCAGCAGCTTAGCGGCGGGGGGGCAATACAATGAGCAGTTCTTC; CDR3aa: CASSLAAGGQYNEQFF
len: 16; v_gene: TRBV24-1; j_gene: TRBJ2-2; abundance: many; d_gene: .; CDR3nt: TGTGCCACCAGTGATTCCCCGGGCCGGAACACCGGGGAGCTGTTTTTT; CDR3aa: CATSDSPGRNTGELFF
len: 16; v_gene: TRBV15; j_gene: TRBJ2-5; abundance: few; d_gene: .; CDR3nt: TGTGCCACCAGCAGAGATTTTACGGCCGCCGGAGGGACCCAGTACTTC; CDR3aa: CATSRDFTAAGGTQYF
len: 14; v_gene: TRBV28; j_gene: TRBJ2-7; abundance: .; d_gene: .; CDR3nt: TGTGCCAGCCCTATCAGGGAACCCTCCTACGAGCAGTACTTC; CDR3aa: CASPIREPSYEQYF
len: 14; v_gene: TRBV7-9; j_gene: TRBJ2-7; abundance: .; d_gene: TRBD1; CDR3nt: TGTGCCAGCAGCAAAGGGACAGGACCCTACGAGCAGTACTTC; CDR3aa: CASSKGTGPYEQYF
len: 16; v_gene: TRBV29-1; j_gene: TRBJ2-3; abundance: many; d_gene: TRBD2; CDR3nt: TGCAGCGTTGATGGTACTAGCGGGGCACACACAGATACGCAGTATTTT; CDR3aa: CSVDGTSGAHTDTQYF
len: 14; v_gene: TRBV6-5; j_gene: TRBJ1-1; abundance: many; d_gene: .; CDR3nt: TGTGCCAGCAGTTACAACAGGAAGAACACTGAAGCTTTCTTT; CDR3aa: CASSYNRKNTEAFF
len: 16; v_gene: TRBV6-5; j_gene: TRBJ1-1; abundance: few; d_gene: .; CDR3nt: TGTGCCAGCAGTTACTCGATGGGAGGGATGAACACTGAAGCTTTCTTT; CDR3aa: CASSYSMGGMNTEAFF
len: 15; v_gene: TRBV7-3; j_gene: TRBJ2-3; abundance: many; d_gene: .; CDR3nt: TGTGCCAGCAGCTTAAGGGCAGGGAGCACAGATACGCAGTATTTT; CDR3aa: CASSLRAGSTDTQYF
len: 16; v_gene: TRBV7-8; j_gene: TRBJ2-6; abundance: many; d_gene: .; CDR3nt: TGTGCCAGCAGCCGAAACGTAGTGGCTGGGGCCAACGTCCTGACTTTC; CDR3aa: CASSRNVVAGANVLTF
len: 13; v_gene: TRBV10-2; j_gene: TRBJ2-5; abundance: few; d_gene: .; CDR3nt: TGCGCCAGCATGGCGATGTACCAAGAGACCCAGTACTTC; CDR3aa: CASMAMYQETQYF
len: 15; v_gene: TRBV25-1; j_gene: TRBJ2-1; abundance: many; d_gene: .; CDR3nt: TGTGCCAGCAGTGAATTAAGGGCGTGGGGGAATGAGCAGTTCTTC; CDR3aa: CASSELRAWGNEQFF
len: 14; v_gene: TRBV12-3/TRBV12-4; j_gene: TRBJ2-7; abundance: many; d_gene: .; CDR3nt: TGTGCCAGCAGTTCAGGGCAGGCAGCCTACGAGCAGTACTTC; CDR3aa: CASSSGQAAYEQYF
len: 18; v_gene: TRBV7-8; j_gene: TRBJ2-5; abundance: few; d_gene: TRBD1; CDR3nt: TGTGCCAGCAGCTTAGGGACCGGGACAGGGGCCGGAGTTGTGACCCAGTACTTC; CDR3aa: CASSLGTGTGAGVVTQYF
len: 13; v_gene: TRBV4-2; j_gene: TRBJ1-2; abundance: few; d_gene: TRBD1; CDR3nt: TGTGCCAGCAGCCAAGTGGACAGGGATGGCTACACCTTC; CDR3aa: CASSQVDRDGYTF
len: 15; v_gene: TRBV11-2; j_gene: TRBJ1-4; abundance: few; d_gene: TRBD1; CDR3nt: TGTGCCAGCAGCCCATTGAGGGGGCTGAATGAAAAACTGTTTTTT; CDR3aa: CASSPLRGLNEKLFF
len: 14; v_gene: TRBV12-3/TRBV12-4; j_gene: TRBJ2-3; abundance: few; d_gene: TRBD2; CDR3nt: TGTGCCAGCAGGCAAGCGGGAAGTACAGATACGCAGTATTTT; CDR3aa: CASRQAGSTDTQYF
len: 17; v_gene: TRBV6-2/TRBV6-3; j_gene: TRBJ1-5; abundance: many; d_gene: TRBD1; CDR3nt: TGTGCCAGCAGTTACCCCGTCCACAGGGGGCGGGTTCAGCCCCAGCATTTT; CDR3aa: CASSYPVHRGRVQPQHF
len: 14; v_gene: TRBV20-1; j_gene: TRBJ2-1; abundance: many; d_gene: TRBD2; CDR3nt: TGCAGTGCGATCACTAGCGGACACTACAATGAGCAGTTCTTC; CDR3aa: CSAITSGHYNEQFF
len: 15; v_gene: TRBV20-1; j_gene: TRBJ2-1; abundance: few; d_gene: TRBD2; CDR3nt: TGCAGTGCTAGAGACCTAGCGGGGGAAAACAATGAGCAGTTCTTC; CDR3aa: CSARDLAGENNEQFF
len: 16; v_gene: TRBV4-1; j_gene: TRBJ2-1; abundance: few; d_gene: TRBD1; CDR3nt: TGCGCCAGCAGCCGAAGACAGGGGGCCCTCTACAATGAGCAGTTCTTC; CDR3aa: CASSRRQGALYNEQFF
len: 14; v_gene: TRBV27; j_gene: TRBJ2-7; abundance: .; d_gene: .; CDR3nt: TGTGCCAGCAGTGGGGGGACGGTCGTCGGGGAGCAGTACTTC; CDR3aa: CASSGGTVVGEQYF
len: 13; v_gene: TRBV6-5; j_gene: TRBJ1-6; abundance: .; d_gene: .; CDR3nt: TGTGCCAGCAGTTACTATCCTGAGTCACCCCTCCACTTT; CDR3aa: CASSYYPESPLHF
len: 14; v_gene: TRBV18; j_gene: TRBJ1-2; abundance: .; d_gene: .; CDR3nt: TGTGCCAGCTCACCATCGACAGAGCCATATGGCTACACCTTC; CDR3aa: CASSPSTEPYGYTF
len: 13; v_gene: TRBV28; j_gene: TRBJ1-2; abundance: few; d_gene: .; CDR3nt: TGTGCCAGCAGTCAGGGTCCTTTTGGGGGCTACACCTTC; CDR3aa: CASSQGPFGGYTF
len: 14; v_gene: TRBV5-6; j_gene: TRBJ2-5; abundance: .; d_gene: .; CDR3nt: TGTGCCAGCAGCTTATTAGGGCCCCAAGAGACCCAGTACTTC; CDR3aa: CASSLLGPQETQYF
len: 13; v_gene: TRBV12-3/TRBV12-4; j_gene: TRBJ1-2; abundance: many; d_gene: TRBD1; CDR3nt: TGTGCCAGCAGGAGGCAGGGGGCCCATGGCTACACCTTC; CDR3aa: CASRRQGAHGYTF